The 7 T cell receptor beta chains given below trace back to one sample, sequenced in a study of blood T cell repertoires in COVID-19. Here immunoSEQ multiplex PCR was the method, and the copy in TCRdb shows in-frame clones only, minus some. This sample has about 240,000 clones, with around four fifths found just once. Sequenced input: PBMCs or T cells enriched from blood (not recorded which). These receptors were taken from a woman in her 40s who had been exposed to COVID-19.

The V call is TRBV2, the J call TRBJ1-6, with 8 bases fitting TRBD1. Germline CDR1 and CDR2: SNHLY and FYNNEI. The CDR3 consists of 13 residues. J lost 7 bases, V lost 11 bases, and 7 bases had no gene match. The CDR3 sequence is CAFRDRPNSPLHF. Here the CDR3 DNA reads TGTGCCTTCCGGGACAGGCCAAATTCACCCCTCCACTTT.

The J gene is TRBJ2-4, the V gene TRBV10-3, with 9 bases aligning to TRBD1. Germline V gives CDR1 ENHRY, CDR2 SYGVKD. The CDR3 runs 13 residues. Unmatched junction bases numbered 2, after V lost 4 bases and J lost 7 bases. CDR3: CAISGGQGNIQYF. CDR3 nucleotides: TGTGCCATCAGTGGAGGACAGGGGAACATTCAGTACTTC.

The rearrangement uses TRBV5-1 and TRBJ2-1; D might be TRBD1 (5 bases). Germline V gene lookup returns CDR1 SGHRS and CDR2 YFSETQ. The CDR3 is made up of 11 amino acids. The V and J ends lost 0 bases and 10 bases respectively, with 5 bases between them. This CDR3 reads CASSLDREQFF. CDR3 coding DNA: TGCGCCAGCAGCTTGGACAGGGAGCAGTTCTTC.

This chain connects TRBV18 to TRBJ1-1; D uncertain. Germline V gives CDR1 KGHSH, CDR2 LQKENI. Between the trimmed V and J ends, which lost 2 bases and 5 bases, there was a span of 9 bases. The CDR3 spans 13 residues. The CDR3 nucleotides read TGTGCCAGCTCACCAGAACCGGGAACTGAAGCTTTCTTT. Its translation: CASSPEPGTEAFF.

This chain links TRBV28 with TRBJ2-3, with 9 bases matching TRBD2. Germline-derived CDR1 and CDR2 are MDHEN and SYDVKM. CDR3 length equals 17 residues. The V and J ends lost 2 bases and 2 bases, in that order; junction bases with no gene match: 8. Written as DNA, the CDR3 is TGTGCCAGCAGTTTAGGGAAGCGGGGGGCCTACACAGATACGCAGTATTTT. Translated, it gives CASSLGKRGAYTDTQYF.

This chain links TRBV7-3 with TRBJ2-1, with TRBD2 matching over 7 bases. Germline CDR1 is SGHTA and CDR2 is FQGTGA. Trimming cost V 4 bases and J 2 bases; bases outside gene matches: 5. The CDR3 has 15 residues. In DNA, the CDR3 is TGTGCCAGCAGCTGGACTAGAGGGACCTACAATGAGCAGTTCTTC. Protein sequence: CASSWTRGTYNEQFF.

DNA of the CDR3: TGCGCCAGCAGCCCGAGCGGGGGATACACAGATACGCAGTATTTT. Protein: CASSPSGGYTDTQYF. The V call is TRBV4-3, the J call TRBJ2-3; 8 bases match TRBD2. The CDR3 is made up of 15 amino acids. Germline V gives CDR1 LGHNA, CDR2 YSLEER. The J segment lost 2 bases and the V segment lost 4 bases, leaving 5 bases of the junction unmatched.